This T cell receptor beta chain originates from a study of early stage breast cancer tumors. Study in general: ER+/PR+/HER2- status applied to about 80% of the 16 invasive breast tumors. Notes on the study in general: Comparing each tissue with blood distinguished tumor from normal in about 85% of the 16 patients. Tumors had around 2.3-fold higher T cell density than normal breast.

Remarks on this clone: Its specificity is unknown.

Germline V lookup: CDR1 GTSNPN, CDR2 SVGIG (reference sequence). This CDR3 region has 13 residues. V was pared by 3 bases and J by 7 bases, with 12 bases between. Libraries were prepared by immunoSEQ multiplex PCR; TCRdb keeps only in-frame clonotypes and omits some of them. The table records about 51,000 clones, 78% of them present only once. What was sequenced was blood. The chain combines TRBV30 with TRBJ2-2; D is possibly TRBD2 (5 bases). The receptor was isolated from a person aged 35 to 50 with breast cancer. The CDR3 region is CAWRRVGYGELFF. For the CDR3, the DNA is TGTGCCTGGAGGCGGGTGGGGTACGGGGAGCTGTTTTTT.